The T cell receptor (beta chain) described here comes from a study of CD8+ T cells in alopecia areata. Study conclusions and caveats: An increase in clonality over normal scalp was evident in lesional scalp, especially alopecia totalis/universalis. Against the mouse data, patients shared TCRs less clearly, possibly for HLA reasons.

Treatment indicated: oral pan-JAK inhibitor, 5-10 mg twice daily. Turning to this clone: Its antigen is undetermined.

In germline, CDR1 is SEHNR, CDR2 FQNEAQ (reference sequence). V lost 3 bases, J lost 2 bases, and 5 bases lay in between. The CDR3 loop spans 12 amino acids. RNA extraction and reverse transcription yielded cDNA as sequencing template. Data came from immunoSEQ multiplex PCR; TCRdb stores just in-frame clones and leaves some out. The sample has about 140,000 clones, 85% to 90% seen once. This TCR was recovered from a human donor with alopecia areata. The chain combines TRBV7-9 with TRBJ2-7; D unclear. The sample consisted of CD8+ T cells sorted from blood, taken at week 4, from a patient treated with tofacitinib. DNA of the CDR3: TGTGCCAGCAGCTTCGGAACCTACGAGCAGTACTTC. The encoded protein is CASSFGTYEQYF.